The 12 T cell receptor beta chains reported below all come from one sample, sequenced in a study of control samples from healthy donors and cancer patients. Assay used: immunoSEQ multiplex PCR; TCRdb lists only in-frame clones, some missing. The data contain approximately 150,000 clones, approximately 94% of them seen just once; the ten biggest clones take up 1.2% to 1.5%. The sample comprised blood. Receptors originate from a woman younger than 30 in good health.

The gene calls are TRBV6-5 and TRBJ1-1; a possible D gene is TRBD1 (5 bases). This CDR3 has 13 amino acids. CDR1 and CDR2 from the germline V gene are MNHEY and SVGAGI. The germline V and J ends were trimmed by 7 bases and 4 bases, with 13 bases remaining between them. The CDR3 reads CASTLGEGTEAFF. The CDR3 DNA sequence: TGTGCCAGCACCCTAGGGGAGGGCACTGAAGCTTTCTTT.

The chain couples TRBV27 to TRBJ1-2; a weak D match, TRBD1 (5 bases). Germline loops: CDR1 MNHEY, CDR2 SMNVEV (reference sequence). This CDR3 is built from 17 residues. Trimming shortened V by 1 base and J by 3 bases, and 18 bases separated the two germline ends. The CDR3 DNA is TGTGCCAGCAGTTTATTAACTCCAGGGAGTAGGGACTATGGCTACACCTTC. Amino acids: CASSLLTPGSRDYGYTF.

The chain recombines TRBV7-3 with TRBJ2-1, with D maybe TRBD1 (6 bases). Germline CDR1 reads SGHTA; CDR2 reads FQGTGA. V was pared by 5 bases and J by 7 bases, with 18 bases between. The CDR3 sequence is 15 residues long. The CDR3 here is CASSLQGSVGNEQFF. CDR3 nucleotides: TGTGCCAGCAGCCTACAGGGAAGTGTAGGGAATGAGCAGTTCTTC.

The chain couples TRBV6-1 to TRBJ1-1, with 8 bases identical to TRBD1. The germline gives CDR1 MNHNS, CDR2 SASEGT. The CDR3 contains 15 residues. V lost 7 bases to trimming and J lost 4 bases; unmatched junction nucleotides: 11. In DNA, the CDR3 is TGTGCCAGCATCCCCCAACAGGGGGGGGGCACTGAAGCTTTCTTT. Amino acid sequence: CASIPQQGGGTEAFF.

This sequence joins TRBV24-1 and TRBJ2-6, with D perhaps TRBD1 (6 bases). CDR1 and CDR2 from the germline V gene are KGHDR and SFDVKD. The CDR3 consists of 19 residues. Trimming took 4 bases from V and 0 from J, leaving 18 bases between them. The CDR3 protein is CATSDPNRQARSGANVLTF. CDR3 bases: TGTGCCACCAGTGACCCTAACAGACAGGCCCGCTCTGGGGCCAACGTCCTGACTTTC.

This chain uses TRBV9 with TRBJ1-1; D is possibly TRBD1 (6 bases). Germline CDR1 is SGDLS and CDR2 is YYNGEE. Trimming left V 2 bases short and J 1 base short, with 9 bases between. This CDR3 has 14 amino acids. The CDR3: CASSVVTGNTEAFF. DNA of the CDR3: TGTGCCAGCAGCGTGGTGACAGGGAACACTGAAGCTTTCTTT. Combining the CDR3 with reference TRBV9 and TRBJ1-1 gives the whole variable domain DSGVTQTPKHLITATGQRVTLRCSPRSGDLSVYWYQQSLDQGLQFLIQYYNGEERAKGNILERFSAQQFPDLHSELNLSSLELGDSALYFCASSVVTGNTEAFFGQGTRLTVV.

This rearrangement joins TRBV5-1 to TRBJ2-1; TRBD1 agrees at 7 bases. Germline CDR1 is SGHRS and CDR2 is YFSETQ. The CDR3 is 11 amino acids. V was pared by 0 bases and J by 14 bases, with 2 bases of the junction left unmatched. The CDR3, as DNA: TGCGCCAGCAGCTTGGCAGACAGGGAGTTCTTC. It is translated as CASSLADREFF.

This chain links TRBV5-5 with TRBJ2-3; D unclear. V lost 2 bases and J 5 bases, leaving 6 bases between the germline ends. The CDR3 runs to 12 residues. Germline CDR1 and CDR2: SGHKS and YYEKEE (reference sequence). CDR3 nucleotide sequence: TGTGCCAGCAGCTTAATAGGAGATACGCAGTATTTT. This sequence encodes CASSLIGDTQYF.

The CDR3 sequence: CASSLGGNNSPLHF. CDR3 nucleotide sequence: TGTGCCAGCAGCTTGGGGGGTAATAATTCACCCCTCCACTTT. V gene TRBV7-2 combines with J gene TRBJ1-6; possible D gene TRBD1, 5 bases. CDR1 and CDR2 from the germline V gene are SGHTA and FQGNSA. Trimming removed 3 bases from V and 5 bases from J, with 8 bases in between. The length of the CDR3 is 14 residues.

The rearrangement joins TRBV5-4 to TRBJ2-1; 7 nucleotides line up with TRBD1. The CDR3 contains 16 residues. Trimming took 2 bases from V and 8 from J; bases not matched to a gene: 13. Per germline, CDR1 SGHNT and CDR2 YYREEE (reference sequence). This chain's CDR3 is CASSFLFRGRKDEQFF. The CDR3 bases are TGTGCCAGCAGCTTTCTCTTTAGGGGGCGCAAGGATGAGCAGTTCTTC.

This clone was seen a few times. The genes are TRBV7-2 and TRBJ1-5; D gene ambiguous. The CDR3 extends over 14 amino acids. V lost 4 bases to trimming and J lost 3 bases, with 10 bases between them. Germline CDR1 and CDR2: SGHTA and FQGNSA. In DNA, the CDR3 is TGTGCCAGCAGCTCGTCCCGGCCCAATCAGCCCCAGCATTTT. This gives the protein CASSSSRPNQPQHF.

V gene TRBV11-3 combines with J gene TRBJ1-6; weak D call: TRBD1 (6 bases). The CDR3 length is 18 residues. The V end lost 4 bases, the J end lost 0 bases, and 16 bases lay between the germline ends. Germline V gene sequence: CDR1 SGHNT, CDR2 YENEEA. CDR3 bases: TGTGCCAGCAGCTCTCAGGGGTCCTCGAGCTCCTATAATTCACCCCTCCACTTT. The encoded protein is CASSSQGSSSSYNSPLHF.